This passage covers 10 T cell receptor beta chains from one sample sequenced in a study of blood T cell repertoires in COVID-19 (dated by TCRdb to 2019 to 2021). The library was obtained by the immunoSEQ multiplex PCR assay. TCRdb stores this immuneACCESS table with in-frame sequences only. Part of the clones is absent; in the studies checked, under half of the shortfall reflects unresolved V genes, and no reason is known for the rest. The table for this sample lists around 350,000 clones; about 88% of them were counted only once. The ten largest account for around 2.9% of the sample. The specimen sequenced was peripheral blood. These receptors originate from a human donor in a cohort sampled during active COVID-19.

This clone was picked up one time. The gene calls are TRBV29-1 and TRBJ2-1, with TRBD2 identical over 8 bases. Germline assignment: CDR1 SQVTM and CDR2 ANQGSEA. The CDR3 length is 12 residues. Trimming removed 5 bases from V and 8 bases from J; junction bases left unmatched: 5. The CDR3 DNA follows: TGCAGCGTTTCATCGGGGGGGGATGAGCAGTTCTTC. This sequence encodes CSVSSGGDEQFF.

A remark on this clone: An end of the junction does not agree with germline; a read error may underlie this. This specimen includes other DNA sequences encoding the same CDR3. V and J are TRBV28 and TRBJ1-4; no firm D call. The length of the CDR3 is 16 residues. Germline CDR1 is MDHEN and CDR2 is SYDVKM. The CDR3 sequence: CASSPGSSPFNEKLFF. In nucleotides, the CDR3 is TGCGCCAGCAGCCCGGGATCGTCCCCTTTTAATGAAAAACTGTTTTTT.

This CDR3 reads CASSATTVPLHF. In DNA form, the CDR3 reads TGTGCCAGCAGTGCGACGACAGTGCCCCTCCACTTT. The V and J genes are TRBV25-1 and TRBJ1-6, with D possibly matching TRBD1 (5 bases). V lost 4 bases and J lost 13, with 11 bases in between. Germline V CDR1 and CDR2: MGHDK, SYGVNS. This CDR3 region has 12 residues. The full variable domain, rest sourced from reference TRBV25-1 and TRBJ1-6, is EADIYQTPRYLVIGTGKKITLECSQTMGHDKMYWYQQDPGMELHLIHYSYGVNSTEKGDLSSESTVSRIRTEHFPLTLESARPSHTSQYLCASSATTVPLHFGNGTRLTVT.

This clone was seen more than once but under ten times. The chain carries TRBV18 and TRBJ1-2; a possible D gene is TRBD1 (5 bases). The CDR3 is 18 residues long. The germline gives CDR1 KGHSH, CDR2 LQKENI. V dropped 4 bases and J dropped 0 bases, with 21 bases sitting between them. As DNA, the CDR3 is TGTGCCAGCTCACTATACACGGCAGGGTTCTATCCTAACTATGGCTACACCTTC. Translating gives CASSLYTAGFYPNYGYTF.

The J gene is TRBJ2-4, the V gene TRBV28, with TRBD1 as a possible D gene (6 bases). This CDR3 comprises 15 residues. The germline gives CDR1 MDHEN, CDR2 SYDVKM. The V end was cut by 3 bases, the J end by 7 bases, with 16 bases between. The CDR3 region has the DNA TGTGCCAGCAGTTTGAGGTCGGGACACAGCAACATTCAGTACTTC. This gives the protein CASSLRSGHSNIQYF. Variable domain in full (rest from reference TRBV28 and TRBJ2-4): DVKVTQSSRYLVKRTGEKVFLECVQDMDHENMFWYRQDPGLGLRLIYFSYDVKMKEKGDIPEGYSVSREKKERFSLILESASTNQTSMYLCASSLRSGHSNIQYFGAGTRLSVL.

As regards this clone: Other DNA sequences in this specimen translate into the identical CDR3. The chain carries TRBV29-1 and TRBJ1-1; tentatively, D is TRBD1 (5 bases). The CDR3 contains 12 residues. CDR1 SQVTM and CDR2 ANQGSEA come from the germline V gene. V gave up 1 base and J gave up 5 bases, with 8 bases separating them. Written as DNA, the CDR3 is TGCAGCGTTGAAGTGCAGGGAACTGAAGCTTTCTTT. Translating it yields CSVEVQGTEAFF.

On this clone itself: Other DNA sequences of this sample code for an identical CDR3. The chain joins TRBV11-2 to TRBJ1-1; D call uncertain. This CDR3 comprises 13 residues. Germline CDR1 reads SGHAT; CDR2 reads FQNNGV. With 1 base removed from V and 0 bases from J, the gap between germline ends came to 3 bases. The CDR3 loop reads CASSLAVNTEAFF. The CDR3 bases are TGTGCCAGCAGCTTAGCAGTGAACACTGAAGCTTTCTTT.

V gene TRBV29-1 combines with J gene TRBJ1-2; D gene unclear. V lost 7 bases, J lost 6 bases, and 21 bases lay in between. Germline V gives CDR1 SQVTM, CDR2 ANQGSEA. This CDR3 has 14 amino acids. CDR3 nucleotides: TGCAGCGCGACCCTGGAGGACGGATCCCATGGCTACACCTTC. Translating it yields CSATLEDGSHGYTF.

CDR3 region: CATSDIRTSESYEQYF. DNA of the CDR3: TGTGCCACCAGCGACATCAGGACTAGCGAATCCTACGAGCAGTACTTC. The J gene is TRBJ2-7, the V gene TRBV15, with 9 bases lining up with TRBD2. The CDR3 consists of 16 residues. Germline CDR1 LNHNV, CDR2 YYDKDF (reference sequence). Trimming removed 5 bases from V and 1 base from J; junction bases left unmatched: 9.

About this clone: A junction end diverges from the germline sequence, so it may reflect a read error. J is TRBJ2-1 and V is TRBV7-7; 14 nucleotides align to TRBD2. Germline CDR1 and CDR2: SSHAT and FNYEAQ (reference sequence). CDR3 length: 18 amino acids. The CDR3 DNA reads TGTGCTAGCAGCTTAGCCCTCTCGACTAGCGGGGGGGCTGGTGAGCAGTTCTTC. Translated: CASSLALSTSGGAGEQFF.